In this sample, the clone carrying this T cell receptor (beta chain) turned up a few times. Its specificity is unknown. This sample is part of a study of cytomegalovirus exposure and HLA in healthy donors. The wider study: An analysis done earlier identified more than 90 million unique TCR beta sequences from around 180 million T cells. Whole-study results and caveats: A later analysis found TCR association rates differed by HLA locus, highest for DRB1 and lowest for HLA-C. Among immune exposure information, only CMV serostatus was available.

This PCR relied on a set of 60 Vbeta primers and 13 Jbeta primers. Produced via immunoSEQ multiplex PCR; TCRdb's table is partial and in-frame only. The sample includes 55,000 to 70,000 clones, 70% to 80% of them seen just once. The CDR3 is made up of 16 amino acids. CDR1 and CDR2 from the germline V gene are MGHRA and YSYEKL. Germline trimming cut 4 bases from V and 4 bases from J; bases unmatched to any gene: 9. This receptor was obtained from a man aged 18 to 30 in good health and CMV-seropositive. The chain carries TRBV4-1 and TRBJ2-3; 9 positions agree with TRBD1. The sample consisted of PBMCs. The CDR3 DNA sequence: TGCGCCAGCAGCCGCGCGACAGGGGGGGCGTCAGATACGCAGTATTTT. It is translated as CASSRATGGASDTQYF.